The 5 T cell receptor beta chains given below trace back to one sample, sequenced in a study of cytomegalovirus exposure and HLA in healthy donors. 60 Vbeta and 13 Jbeta primers were used in PCR. The repertoire was sequenced with immunoSEQ multiplex PCR; TCRdb's copy has only in-frame clones and lacks some. The sample lists about 190,000 clones; just under 75% were seen once. The material sequenced was PBMCs. Every receptor here comes from a man aged 30 to 45 in good health and CMV-seropositive.

A single count supports this clone. This chain links TRBV5-5 with TRBJ1-5; 10 nucleotides match TRBD1. The CDR3 is made up of 16 amino acids. Per the germline V gene, CDR1 is SGHKS and CDR2 is YYEKEE (reference sequence). Trimming cost V 3 bases and J 2 bases; bases outside gene matches: 5. CDR3 nucleotide sequence: TGTGCCAGCAGCTACGCCGGGACAGGGGGCAATCAGCCCCAGCATTTT. It encodes CASSYAGTGGNQPQHF.

The chain has TRBV5-1 and TRBJ2-3; TRBD2 aligns across 16 bases. Per the germline V gene, CDR1 is SGHRS and CDR2 is YFSETQ. Unmatched junction bases numbered 3, after V lost 3 bases and J lost 2 bases. This CDR3 is 17 amino acids long. For the CDR3, the DNA is TGCGCCAGCAGCTCCGGGACTAGCGGGGGGGCCACAGATACGCAGTATTTT. It encodes CASSSGTSGGATDTQYF.

J is TRBJ1-5 and V is TRBV5-4; possibly TRBD1 for D (5 bases). V lost 4 bases, J lost 2 bases, and 13 bases lay in between. This CDR3 comprises 15 residues. Germline V gene data show CDR1 as SGHNT and CDR2 as YYREEE (reference sequence). CDR3: CASSLGVHGNQPQHF. As DNA, the CDR3 is TGTGCCAGCAGCCTAGGGGTTCACGGCAATCAGCCCCAGCATTTT.

The chain couples TRBV5-1 to TRBJ2-7, with D perhaps TRBD1 (6 bases). Between the trimmed V and J ends, which lost 1 base and 7 bases, there was a span of 15 bases. Germline V gives CDR1 SGHRS, CDR2 YFSETQ. The CDR3 totals 14 residues. This CDR3 reads CASSLSTPGDEQYF. DNA for the CDR3: TGCGCCAGCAGCTTGTCGACCCCAGGGGATGAGCAGTACTTC.

This clone occurred once. This chain uses TRBV7-2 with TRBJ2-3; perhaps TRBD2 as D (7 bases). CDR1 is SGHTA, CDR2 FQGNSA, per germline. Deletions cut 1 base from V and 0 bases from J, with 11 bases between. CDR3 length equals 16 residues. This CDR3 is CASSLVGGASTDTQYF. The DNA for the CDR3 is TGTGCCAGCAGCTTAGTAGGGGGGGCTAGCACAGATACGCAGTATTTT.